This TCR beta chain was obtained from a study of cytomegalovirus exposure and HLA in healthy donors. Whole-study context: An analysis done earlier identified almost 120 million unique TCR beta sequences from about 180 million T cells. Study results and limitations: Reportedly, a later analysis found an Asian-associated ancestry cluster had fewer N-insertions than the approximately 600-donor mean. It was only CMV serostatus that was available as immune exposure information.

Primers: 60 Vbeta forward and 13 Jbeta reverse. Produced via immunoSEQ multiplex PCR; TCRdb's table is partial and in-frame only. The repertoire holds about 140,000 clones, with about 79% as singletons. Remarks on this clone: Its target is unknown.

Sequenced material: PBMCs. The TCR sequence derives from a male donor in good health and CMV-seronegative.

CDR3 nucleotides: TGTGCCAGCAGATTGGGACAGGGGGCTTCTGAAGCTTTCTTT. Its translation: CASRLGQGASEAFF. The gene calls are TRBV6-5 and TRBJ1-1; 12 bases match TRBD1. The CDR3 loop spans 14 amino acids. Germline CDR1 reads MNHEY; CDR2 reads SVGAGI. V lost 6 bases to trimming and J lost 6 bases; unmatched junction nucleotides: 5.